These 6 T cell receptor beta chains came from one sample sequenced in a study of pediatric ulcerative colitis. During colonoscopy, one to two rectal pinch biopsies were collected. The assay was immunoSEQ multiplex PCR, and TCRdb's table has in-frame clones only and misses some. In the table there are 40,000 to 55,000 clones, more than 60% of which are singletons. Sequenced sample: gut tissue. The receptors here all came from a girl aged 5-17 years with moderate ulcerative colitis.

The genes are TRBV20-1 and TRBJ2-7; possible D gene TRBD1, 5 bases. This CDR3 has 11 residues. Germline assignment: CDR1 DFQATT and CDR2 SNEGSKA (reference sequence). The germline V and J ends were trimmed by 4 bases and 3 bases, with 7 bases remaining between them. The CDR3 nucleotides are TGCAGTGCTACAGGGTTCTACGAGCAGTACTTC. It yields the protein CSATGFYEQYF.

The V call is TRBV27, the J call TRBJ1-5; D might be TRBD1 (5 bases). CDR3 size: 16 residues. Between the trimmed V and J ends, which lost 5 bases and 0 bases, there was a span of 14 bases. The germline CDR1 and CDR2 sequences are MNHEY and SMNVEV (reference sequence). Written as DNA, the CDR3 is TGTGCCAGCAGTCCCCGGGGGGGGGTTAGCAATCAGCCCCAGCATTTT. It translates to CASSPRGGVSNQPQHF.

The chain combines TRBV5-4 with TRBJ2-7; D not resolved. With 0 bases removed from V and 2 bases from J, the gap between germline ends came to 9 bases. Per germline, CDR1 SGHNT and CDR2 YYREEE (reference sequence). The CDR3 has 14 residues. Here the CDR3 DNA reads TGTGCCAGCAGCTTGGGTCCAGCCACCTACGAGCAGTACTTC. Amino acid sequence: CASSLGPATYEQYF.

CDR3 in DNA: TGTGCCAGCAGGCCAATCTCGGGGAGGTATACCGGGGAGCTGTTTTTT. It encodes CASRPISGRYTGELFF. The V gene is TRBV11-2, the J gene TRBJ2-2; D possibly corresponds to TRBD2 (6 bases). This CDR3 comprises 16 residues. The V end was cut by 6 bases, the J end by 5 bases, with 19 bases between. CDR1 SGHAT and CDR2 FQNNGV come from the germline V gene.

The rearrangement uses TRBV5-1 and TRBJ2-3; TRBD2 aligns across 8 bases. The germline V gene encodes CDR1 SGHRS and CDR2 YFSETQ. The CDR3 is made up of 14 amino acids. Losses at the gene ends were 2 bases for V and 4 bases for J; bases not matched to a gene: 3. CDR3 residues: CASSFSGIPDTQYF. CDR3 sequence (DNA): TGCGCCAGCAGCTTTAGCGGGATTCCAGATACGCAGTATTTT.

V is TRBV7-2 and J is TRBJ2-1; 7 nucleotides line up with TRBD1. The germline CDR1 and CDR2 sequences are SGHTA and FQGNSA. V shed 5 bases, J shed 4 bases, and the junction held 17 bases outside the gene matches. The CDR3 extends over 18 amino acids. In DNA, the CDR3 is TGTGCCAGCAGCGACCGGGACACAGGGGACATTTATTACAATGAGCAGTTCTTC. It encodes CASSDRDTGDIYYNEQFF.